Listed below are T cell receptor beta chains from one sample, sequenced in a study of shared clonotypes between healthy human individuals. Sequencing was performed with immunoSEQ multiplex PCR; in TCRdb, only in-frame clones are kept and a portion is missing. The sample has roughly 500,000 clones; approximately 80% are singletons. Sequencing was performed on PBMCs. These receptors originate from a woman aged 40 to 50 in good health. Some clones in this sample may be carry-over from other donors' samples. Both conserved end residues are part of each CDR3. Rows give clone size only sometimes, using once, few, many, or a class for an expanded clone.

>TRBV30|many
CAWKLDSYEQYF
>TRBV5-1|-
CASSLGVAGNTIYF
>TRBV9|once
CASSVGGTGYEQYF
>TRBV15|-
CATSRDRTGWELFF
>TRBV7-2|-
CASSSHLTGTVYNEQFF
>TRBV7-3|-
CASSAAGGPSYEQYF
>TRBV18|once
CASSPIGQGANYGYTF
>TRBV7-9|few
CASSPSVGGFGYGYTF
>TRBV2|-
CASSQMGTVSTDTQYF
>TRBV28|-
CASRRDGGTDTQYF
>TRBV27|many
CASTASHRVYTGELFF
>TRBV5-1|-
CASSSGSGSGNTIYF
>TRBV7-9|-
CASSLGEWRDTEAFF
>TRBV27|few
CAGSHRTGNGYTF
>TRBV7-8|-
CASSLSGGNTIYF
>TRBV18|-
CASSPEDYGYTF
>TRBV19|-
CASRLSGANTGELFF
>TRBV2|few
CASSDGATNGKLFF
>TRBV5-3|few
CARRCTGAEPSYNEQFF
>TRBV7-9|once
CASSPYPIRETQYF
>TRBV5-4|-
CASSLTGGANTGELFF
>TRBV2|-
CASETQGAMNTEAFF
>TRBV7-3|-
CASSLRRNTEAFF
>TRBV7-9|few
CASSPGRSYEQYF
>TRBV27|-
CASRPGTGGGNQPQHF
>TRBV6-6|-
CASSYSRGRPAFF
>TRBV11-3|-
CASSSSGASSYNEQFF
>TRBV5-1|-
CASSSEGSGELFF
>TRBV2|many
CASSGRTSGSQETQYF
>TRBV28|-
CASSGSSGIYGSSSSQYYEQYF
>TRBV6-5|-
CASSYSTSLQETQYF
>TRBV14|-
CASSPGLAYYEQYF
>TRBV2|-
CASSYGTLGQYF
>TRBV11-2|-
CASSSSGTFYEQYF
>TRBV27|-
CASSLLRYSTDTQYF
>TRBV5-4|-
CASSREGVLKNIQYF
>TRBV6-5|few
CASSAGQGNEKLFF
>TRBV2|-
CASSLLDTGANTEAFF
>TRBV30|-
CAWSGRGRTYEQYF
>TRBV7-8|-
CASSLTGAKNQPQHF
>TRBV7-8|-
CASSLVDFSAVQETQYF
>TRBV7-2|-
CASSLGAGAYEQYF